A single sample is the source of the 5 T cell receptor beta chains below, sequenced in a study of T cells in Graves' hyperthyroidism and ophthalmopathy. TCR beta CDR3 region amplification was performed from RNA transcripts. TCR CDR3 underwent first-round RT-PCR with the HTBI primer set. A single record per CDR3 protein comes from TCRdb applying MiXCR to the multiplex PCR reads. Of approximately 640,000 distinct CDR3 sequences listed, about 16% are singletons. The material sequenced was blood. The source is a young woman with Graves' hyperthyroidism.

V usage is TRBV6-1 and J usage is TRBJ2-6; TRBD2 might be the D (5 bases). Looked up from germline, CDR1 is MNHNS and CDR2 is SASEGT. The CDR3 length is 15 residues. V was clipped by 6 bases and J by 3 bases, with 12 bases between them. In nucleotides, the CDR3 is TGTGCCAGCAGGTTGGCAGGACTTGGGGCCAACGTCCTGACTTTC. Translating gives CASRLAGLGANVLTF.

This clonotype was recorded at least ten times. The chain recombines TRBV11-2 with TRBJ2-1, with TRBD2 as a possible D gene (5 bases). Trimming removed 4 bases from V and 6 bases from J, with 16 bases in between. Germline-derived CDR1 and CDR2 are SGHAT and FQNNGV. The CDR3 is 15 residues long. The CDR3 loop reads CASSSDERVGNEQFF. CDR3 bases: TGTGCCAGCAGCTCGGACGAGAGGGTAGGCAATGAGCAGTTCTTC.

V and J are TRBV29-1 and TRBJ2-5; D is perhaps TRBD1 (5 bases). This CDR3 is 11 amino acids long. Germline values: CDR1 SQVTM, CDR2 ANQGSEA. V lost 3 bases to trimming and J lost 13 bases, with 15 bases between them. The CDR3 sequence is CSVDWTSHRYF. The CDR3 nucleotides are TGCAGCGTTGATTGGACATCTCACCGGTACTTC.

This clonotype showed up many times. J is TRBJ1-1 and V is TRBV12-3 or TRBV12-4; D remains ambiguous. CDR3 size: 12 residues. Deletions cut 7 bases from V and 8 bases from J, with 14 bases between. CDR3 in amino acids: CASTLRPTEAFF. The CDR3 DNA follows: TGTGCCAGCACCCTTCGCCCGACAGAAGCTTTCTTT.

This clonotype has only a few counts. The chain joins TRBV11-2 to TRBJ2-5; D uncertain. This CDR3 contains 11 residues. Germline values: CDR1 SGHAT, CDR2 FQNNGV. Trimming removed 1 base from V and 10 bases from J, with 7 bases in between. CDR3 sequence (DNA): TGTGCCAGCAGCTTAGTTAGTGACCAGTACTTC. It codes for CASSLVSDQYF.